This is a list of T cell receptor beta chains from one sample in a study of circulating CD8 cells and anti-PD-1 response in melanoma. TCRdb independently ran MiXCR on the reads; one entry per CDR3 protein. Of under 400 distinct CDR3 sequences listed, 5% to 6% are singletons. This specimen consisted of CD8+ T cells from PBMCs, obtained at baseline or after one month of anti-PD-1 therapy (not recorded which). Receptor source: a human donor with melanoma. Each CDR3 is given with its conserved first and last residue. The D gene is left open where the match is weak. Not all rows give a size; the values are once, few, many and, for expanded clones, a class.

size	D	V	J	CDR3	DNA
large	TRBD2	TRBV5-4	TRBJ2-5	CASSSLAGGDQETQYF	TGTGCCAGCAGCTCCCTAGCGGGGGGTGACCAAGAGACCCAGTACTTC
large	.	TRBV20-1	TRBJ1-5	CSATGQGIPRGNQPQHF	TGCAGTGCTACCGGACAAGGGATCCCCCGAGGCAATCAGCCCCAGCATTTT
large	TRBD1	TRBV5-5	TRBJ2-2	CASRDRGPGELFF	TGTGCCAGCCGGGACAGGGGGCCCGGGGAGCTGTTTTTT
large	.	TRBV28	TRBJ2-3	CASSFVAGTDTQYF	TGTGCCAGCAGTTTTGTGGCCGGCACAGATACGCAGTATTTT
large	.	TRBV6-5	TRBJ2-1	CASSISQGWGNEQFF	TGTGCCAGCAGTATATCACAGGGCTGGGGCAATGAGCAGTTCTTC
.	.	TRBV24-1	TRBJ2-7	CATSPAGSSSYEQYF	TGTGCCACCAGTCCGGCGGGGTCGAGCTCCTACGAGCAGTACTTC
few	.	TRBV28	TRBJ2-1	CASKAPGAGVSNEQFF	TGTGCCAGCAAAGCACCCGGGGCTGGGGTCAGCAATGAGCAGTTCTTC
.	.	TRBV29-1	TRBJ2-1	CSVGSGSTVNEQFF	TGCAGCGTGGGGAGCGGGTCAACCGTAAATGAGCAGTTCTTC
large	.	TRBV19	TRBJ1-5	CASDEMDQPQHF	TGTGCCAGTGATGAAATGGATCAGCCCCAGCATTTT
large	TRBD1	TRBV24-1	TRBJ2-3	CATSDRDSPNLSTDTQYF	TGTGCCACCAGTGACAGGGACAGTCCAAACCTTAGCACAGATACGCAGTATTTT
large	.	TRBV7-2	TRBJ1-1	CASSFRTEAFF	TGTGCCAGCAGCTTCCGGACTGAAGCTTTCTTT
.	.	TRBV14	TRBJ2-5	CASSLTEMATQYF	TGTGCCAGCAGCCTTACCGAGATGGCGACCCAGTACTTC
.	.	TRBV28	TRBJ2-7	CASSLSQGGYEQYF	TGTGCCAGCAGTTTGAGTCAGGGAGGCTACGAGCAGTACTTC
hyperexpanded	.	TRBV25-1	TRBJ2-2	CASEQGIGELFF	TGTGCCAGCGAACAGGGTATCGGGGAGCTGTTTTTT
large	.	TRBV19	TRBJ2-1	CASSIYASVVYNEQFF	TGTGCCAGTAGTATTTACGCTTCAGTCGTCTACAATGAGCAGTTCTTC
.	TRBD2	TRBV9	TRBJ2-1	CASSAGHGGVGNEQLF	TGTGCCAGCAGCGCAGGCCACGGGGGGGTCGGCAATGAGCAGCTCTTC
large	TRBD1	TRBV7-3	TRBJ2-5	CASSSYRGETQYF	TGTGCCAGCAGCTCTTACAGGGGAGAGACCCAGTACTTC
large	TRBD2	TRBV7-9	TRBJ2-7	CASSGASGGNEQYF	TGTGCCAGCAGCGGCGCTAGCGGGGGAAACGAGCAGTACTTC
large	.	TRBV2	TRBJ2-5	CASSVFPGETQYF	TGTGCCAGCAGTGTTTTCCCCGGGGAGACCCAGTACTTC
large	TRBD1	TRBV19	TRBJ1-2	CASSVTGQANYGYTF	TGTGCCAGTAGTGTCACGGGACAGGCTAACTATGGCTACACCTTC
large	.	TRBV12-3/TRBV12-4	TRBJ1-2	CASSTQTGLQSGYTF	TGTGCCAGCAGTACACAAACAGGGCTGCAATCTGGCTACACCTTC
few	.	TRBV6-2/TRBV6-3	TRBJ1-2	CASIGGLLDGYTF	TGTGCCAGCATCGGAGGACTGCTTGATGGCTACACCTTC
large	.	TRBV27	TRBJ1-5	CASSLFAGHSNQPQHF	TGTGCCAGCAGTTTATTTGCGGGACATAGCAATCAGCCCCAGCATTTT
large	TRBD1	TRBV4-1	TRBJ2-1	CASSTHSTGGSYNEQFF	TGCGCCAGCAGCACCCACTCGACAGGGGGTTCCTACAATGAGCAGTTCTTC
large	TRBD1	TRBV4-3	TRBJ2-7	CASSQVRGQYDEQYF	TGCGCCAGCAGCCAAGTGAGGGGGCAGTACGACGAGCAGTACTTC
large	.	TRBV10-3	TRBJ2-2	CAISESDSSNTGELFF	TGTGCCATCAGTGAGTCTGACAGCTCGAACACCGGGGAGCTGTTTTTT
few	.	TRBV4-3	TRBJ2-5	CASSQDMVETQYF	TGTGCCAGCAGCCAAGATATGGTTGAGACCCAGTACTTC
large	.	TRBV27	TRBJ2-7	CASSPTVGSYEQYF	TGTGCCAGCAGTCCGACAGTGGGATCCTACGAGCAGTACTTC
large	.	TRBV27	TRBJ2-3	CASSFELESTDTQYF	TGTGCCAGCAGTTTTGAGTTAGAAAGCACAGATACGCAGTATTTT
large	.	TRBV7-2	TRBJ1-2	CASSLVRGGDGYTF	TGTGCCAGCAGCTTAGTCCGGGGAGGCGATGGCTACACCTTC